A single sample gave rise to the 15 T cell receptor beta chains below, sequenced in a study of blood T cell repertoires in COVID-19. Sequencing used immunoSEQ multiplex PCR; TCRdb keeps in-frame clones, though not all of them. The data contain 180,000 or so clones, approximately 82% of them seen just once; the ten biggest clones take up 6.9%. The sample taken for sequencing was peripheral blood. These TCRs come from a human donor with acute or convalescent COVID-19. The donor label of this sample is uncertain.

A remark on this clone: One end of the junction does not line up with germline, which may come from a read error. V usage is TRBV2 and J usage is TRBJ1-2; 7 bases agree with TRBD1. The CDR3 spans 13 residues. The germline CDR1 and CDR2 sequences are SNHLY and FYNNEI. For the CDR3, the DNA is TGTGCCAGCAGCTCCACCCCTCTGACAGGGCTTACATTC. Residues: CASSSTPLTGLTF.

This clone was counted between two and nine times. V gene TRBV5-1 combines with J gene TRBJ1-5; tentatively, D is TRBD1 (5 bases). The germline V and J ends were trimmed by 0 bases and 4 bases, with 8 bases remaining between them. The CDR3 has 14 residues. Germline loops: CDR1 SGHRS, CDR2 YFSETQ. The CDR3 loop reads CASSLVGDNQPQHF. The CDR3 coding sequence is TGCGCCAGCAGCTTGGTAGGGGATAATCAGCCCCAGCATTTT.

This rearrangement joins TRBV7-2 to TRBJ2-7, with 9 bases matching TRBD1. There are 16 residues in the CDR3. Losses at the gene ends were 5 bases for V and 3 bases for J; bases not matched to a gene: 11. In germline, CDR1 is SGHTA, CDR2 FQGNSA. This CDR3 reads CASSRDRVVSGYEQYF. CDR3 DNA sequence: TGTGCCAGCAGCCGGGACAGGGTAGTTTCGGGCTACGAGCAGTACTTC.

The chain is built from TRBV5-1 and TRBJ2-1; 13 positions match TRBD2. The CDR3 is 15 amino acids. Per the germline V gene, CDR1 is SGHRS and CDR2 is YFSETQ. The J segment lost 9 bases and the V segment lost 4 bases, leaving 7 bases of the junction unmatched. The DNA of the CDR3 is TGCGCCAGCAGCCGCGGGACTAGCGGGGACCTTGAGCAGTTCTTC. Translated, it gives CASSRGTSGDLEQFF.

The rearrangement joins TRBV7-6 to TRBJ2-6; TRBD2 matches at 15 bases. The length of the CDR3 is 20 residues. Germline lookup yields CDR1 SGHVS and CDR2 FNYEAQ. J gave up 2 bases and V 3 bases, and 8 bases lay outside the gene matches. Here the CDR3 DNA reads TGTGCCAGCAGCTTGGGGACTAGCGGGAGGCTGGGGCCTGGGGCCAACGTCCTGACTTTC. This encodes CASSLGTSGRLGPGANVLTF.

The J gene is TRBJ2-5, the V gene TRBV24-1; maybe TRBD1 (6 bases). V was pared by 3 bases and J by 2 bases, with 9 bases between. The CDR3 loop spans 14 amino acids. The germline CDR1 and CDR2 sequences are KGHDR and SFDVKD. The CDR3 is CATSDGDIQETQYF. The DNA of the CDR3 is TGTGCCACCAGTGATGGGGACATTCAAGAGACCCAGTACTTC.

This chain uses TRBV6-6 with TRBJ1-5; no clear D gene. This CDR3 region has 14 residues. Trimming removed 6 bases from V and 7 bases from J, with 16 bases in between. Germline CDR1 and CDR2: MNHNY and SVGAGI (reference sequence). The CDR3, as DNA: TGTGCCAGCAGCGGCGAGGCCGCTTTACAGCCCCAGCATTTT. This codes for CASSGEAALQPQHF.

The chain joins TRBV20-1 to TRBJ1-1; unclear D gene. CDR1 is DFQATT, CDR2 SNEGSKA, per germline (reference sequence). V shed 1 base and J shed 4 bases, with 4 bases lying between them. The CDR3 loop spans 11 amino acids. CDR3: CSARVGTEAFF. The CDR3, as DNA: TGCAGTGCTAGAGTCGGCACTGAAGCTTTCTTT.

This clone was detected only a few times. CDR3 sequence (DNA): TGTGCCAGCTGGGCAGGGGCTTACGAGCAGTACTTC. Translated, it gives CASWAGAYEQYF. This chain connects TRBV2 to TRBJ2-7; possible D gene TRBD1, 6 bases. The CDR3 covers 12 residues. Germline assignment: CDR1 SNHLY and CDR2 FYNNEI. V lost 8 bases and J 4 bases, leaving 12 bases between the germline ends. The full variable domain, in which reference TRBV2 and TRBJ2-7 provide the parts outside the CDR3, is EPEVTQTPSHQVTQMGQEVILRCVPISNHLYFYWYRQILGQKVEFLVSFYNNEISEKSEIFDDQFSVERPDGSNFTLKIRSTKLEDSAMYFCASWAGAYEQYFGPGTRLTVT.

This chain joins TRBV9 and TRBJ2-2; TRBD2 matches at 7 bases. Trimming removed 4 bases from V and 4 bases from J; junction bases left unmatched: 13. CDR1 is SGDLS and CDR2 is YYNGEE in the germline V gene. CDR3 length equals 17 residues. The CDR3 DNA sequence: TGTGCCAGCAGCCCCCGGCGGGGTTCGGGGGGCACCGGGGAGCTGTTTTTT. Translated: CASSPRRGSGGTGELFF.

This chain links TRBV6-6 with TRBJ2-1; 8 bases line up with TRBD2. Germline V CDR1 and CDR2: MNHNY, SVGAGI (reference sequence). J was trimmed by 9 bases and V by 4 bases; bases with no gene match: 14. The CDR3 is 16 amino acids. CDR3 nucleotides: TGTGCCAGCAGTTTCTTAGCGGGAATCATTCGGAGTGAGCAGTTCTTC. This sequence encodes CASSFLAGIIRSEQFF.

The V and J genes are TRBV27 and TRBJ1-1; 7 nucleotides match TRBD1. The CDR3 spans 15 residues. V was clipped by 6 bases and J by 3 bases; unmatched bases: 10. Germline CDR1 MNHEY, CDR2 SMNVEV (reference sequence). In DNA, the CDR3 is TGTGCCAGCAGGAGCTGGACAGGATCGTACACTGAAGCTTTCTTT. This encodes CASRSWTGSYTEAFF.

This clone was picked up a small number of times. The CDR3 loop reads CAWSPGSGFNEKLFF. In DNA form, the CDR3 reads TGTGCCTGGAGTCCCGGTTCAGGTTTTAATGAAAAACTGTTTTTT. The J gene is TRBJ1-4, the V gene TRBV30; D uncertain. CDR1 is GTSNPN and CDR2 is SVGIG in the germline V gene (reference sequence). The CDR3 length is 15 residues. V was shortened by 2 bases and J by 4 bases, with 14 bases between the two germline ends.

The V call is TRBV19, the J call TRBJ1-2; the D is unclear. This CDR3 region has 14 residues. Germline CDR1 LNHDA, CDR2 SQIVND (reference sequence). The V end lost 6 bases, the J end lost 4 bases, and 15 bases lay between the germline ends. The CDR3 DNA reads as TGTGCCAGTAGCCTCGAGCGAGTCCCCTATGGCTACACCTTC. Amino acids: CASSLERVPYGYTF.

The gene calls are TRBV19 and TRBJ1-5; 10 bases agree with TRBD1. CDR1 LNHDA and CDR2 SQIVND come from the germline V gene (reference sequence). The CDR3 has 14 amino acids. V shed 9 bases and J 1 base; nucleotides not matched to a gene: 3. In nucleotides, the CDR3 is TGTGCCAGCGGGGGACAGGGGAGCAATCAGCCCCAGCATTTT. This encodes CASGGQGSNQPQHF.